These T cell receptor beta chains were read from a single sample in a study of T cell repertoires in cytomegalovirus infection. No antigen has been identified for these receptors. Using its own MiXCR run on the reads, TCRdb lists one record per CDR3 protein. In the table there are 900,000 to 950,000 distinct CDR3 sequences, around 32% of which are singletons. The sequencing used cultured CD8+ T cells from PBMCs, collected from culture after CMV antigen stimulation. The receptors were sampled from a human donor in good health (CMV status not recorded). Some clones in this sample may be carry-over from other donors' samples. CDR3s include the opening cysteine and the closing phenylalanine or tryptophan. The size of a clone is reported for some rows only, either as once, few or many, or as a class for expanded clones.

>TRBV6-6|NA
CASSPGDYTEAFF
>TRBV12-5|few
CASGLVRGRAFF
>TRBV7-6|few
CASSSPGTSLDTQYF
>TRBV27|few
CASTGGAGAFF
>TRBV7-9|NA
CASSFPRTGGNEQYF
>TRBV24-1|NA
CATIATNGFVAQYF
>TRBV19|NA
CASSIDGVRGSNEQFF
>TRBV5-1|many
CASRGENTAHYGYTF
>TRBV6-1|few
CASWRGGYTF
>TRBV2|few
CASRLLRGGARDYNEQFF
>TRBV27|once
CASSPRDTSGGTTYTQYF
>TRBV5-1|few
CASSSGQGPSPLHF